This entry is about one T cell receptor beta chain. The CDR3 consists of 17 residues. From germline, CDR1 is SGHNT and CDR2 YYREEE (reference sequence). After removal of 4 bases from V and 2 bases from J, the junction contained 10 bases not matched to a gene. As handled by the study authors: Scientists estimated how many nucleated cells there were by amplifying reference gene primers. Using immunoSEQ multiplex PCR, the repertoire was profiled, and TCRdb retains in-frame clones only, with some absent. The DNA was the basis for D and trimming; V, J and clone size are from that table. The data hold some 160,000 clones, with around four fifths observed a single time. The sample originates from a study of blood T cell repertoires in COVID-19. Whole-study context: Samples came from the United States, Italy and Spain, spanning acute and convalescent COVID-19. T cells, B-cell-depleted T cells, or PBMCs supplied cDNA or gDNA.

The chain carries TRBV5-4 and TRBJ2-1, with 9 bases lining up with TRBD2. This clonotype originated in a woman of 80 years or more with acute or convalescent COVID-19. Sequenced: peripheral blood. The DNA for the CDR3 is TGTGCCAGCAGCACACCGACACCTAGCGGGACCTACAATGAGCAGTTCTTC. Translation gives CASSTPTPSGTYNEQFF.